The sequence of this T cell receptor (beta chain) was determined in a study of prognosis after radiotherapy for stage I lung cancer. This clonotype was recorded once. A junction end diverges from the germline sequence, so it may reflect a read error. The study amplified the TCR beta CDR3 region from genomic DNA. This amplification was carried out by two rounds of multiplex PCR. During first-round PCR, primers specific to each TRBV and TRBJ gene were used. Via MiXCR, TCRdb re-called the multiplex PCR reads, giving one row per CDR3 protein. Seen here are some 38,000 distinct CDR3 sequences, approximately 24% observed once, and the top ten hold less than 30%. The V gene's germline CDR1 is DFQATT and CDR2 SNEGSKA (reference sequence). The CDR3 loop spans 14 amino acids.

The chain couples TRBV20-1 to TRBJ1-6; D may be TRBD1 (5 bases). The sample consisted of PBMCs, taken before or after stereotactic body radiation therapy (not recorded which). This sequence originates from a donor at least 50 years old with non-small cell lung cancer. In DNA, the CDR3 is TGCAGTGCTGGGGGACTACTAAGTAATACACCCCTACACTTT. Encoded protein: CSAGGLLSNTPLHF.